The clone carrying this T cell receptor beta chain was counted ten times or more. Antigen specificity is unknown. Then a second PCR, running about 7 to 11 cycles, was carried out with a sample-barcoded 5' primer and a J-beta primer mix. TCRdb itself ran the 5' RACE reads through MiXCR, one entry per CDR3 protein. The sample lists some 1.8 million distinct CDR3 sequences, about 39% seen once, with roughly 23% in the top ten. This entry comes from a study of blood T cells in healthy people across ages. Findings and limits, study-wide: With unsorted PBMCs, a conclusive comparison of naive versus antigen-experienced cells was not possible. Naive CD4+ cell counts and diversity both ran higher in long-lived than in aged donors.

CDR3 size: 14 residues. The junction had 4 bases not matched to a gene; V was cut back by 6 bases and J by 3 bases. This sequence originates from a human donor in good health. Sequenced sample: blood. The chain uses TRBV12-3 or TRBV12-4 and TRBJ1-1, with 10 bases that match TRBD1. CDR3 bases: TGTGCCAGCAGCCGGACAGGGGGGGACACTGAAGCTTTCTTT. Protein: CASSRTGGDTEAFF.